These 5 T cell receptor beta chains were sequenced from one sample in a study of circulating and synovial CD4+ cells in juvenile arthritis (dated by TCRdb to the mid-2010s). Library prep was done by the immunoSEQ multiplex PCR assay. Sourced from immuneACCESS, this table was stored by TCRdb with only in-frame sequences that have V and J called. A share of the clones is absent; for the studies checked, an unresolved V gene accounts for under half, and the remainder has no known explanation. The sample table shows about 36,000 clones, and approximately 96% are seen once. The top ten hold roughly 0.7% of the sample. Sequences were obtained from CD4+ T cells from blood. These TCRs come from a human donor with juvenile idiopathic arthritis.

The V gene is TRBV7-9, the J gene TRBJ1-1; TRBD1 matches at 8 bases. The germline CDR1 and CDR2 sequences are SEHNR and FQNEAQ (reference sequence). CDR3 length: 12 residues. The junction had 7 bases not matched to a gene; V was cut back by 10 bases and J by 6 bases. The CDR3 loop reads CAIRQGRAEAFF. CDR3 sequence (DNA): TGTGCCATCAGACAGGGGCGGGCTGAAGCTTTCTTT.

With respect to this clone: Relative to the germline gene, one junction end is altered; a read error may explain this. The CDR3 sequence is CASSLVLSPYSNQPQHF. In DNA, the CDR3 is TGTGCCAGCAGCTTGGTTCTTTCACCTTATAGCAACCAGCCCCAGCATTTT. The chain carries TRBV5-8 and TRBJ1-5; D gene unclear. Germline CDR1 SGHTS, CDR2 YDEGEE. The length of the CDR3 is 17 residues.

V usage is TRBV5-1 and J usage is TRBJ2-5; D gene uncertain. V lost 3 bases, J lost 5 bases, and 11 bases lay in between. The CDR3 is 13 residues long. Germline V gene data show CDR1 as SGHRS and CDR2 as YFSETQ. Here the CDR3 DNA reads TGCGCCAGCAGCTCCCCAGGTGGGGAGACCCAGTACTTC. As protein: CASSSPGGETQYF.

Here the CDR3 reads CASRDEGFTGELFF. The CDR3 region has the DNA TGTGCCAGCAGGGACGAGGGTTTCACCGGGGAGCTGTTTTTT. The chain joins TRBV2 to TRBJ2-2, with a weak D call TRBD2 (5 bases). Trimming took 6 bases from V and 4 from J, leaving 12 bases between them. Germline V gene sequence: CDR1 SNHLY, CDR2 FYNNEI. This CDR3 comprises 14 residues.

The rearrangement uses TRBV6-1 and TRBJ2-7; 7 nucleotides agree with TRBD1. Germline-derived CDR1 and CDR2 are MNHNS and SASEGT. V lost 11 bases and J lost 5; bases outside the gene matches: 9. This CDR3 is 12 amino acids long. The CDR3 DNA follows: TGTGCCCGCGCAGGGGGTAAGGACGAGCAGTACTTC. It codes for CARAGGKDEQYF.